This entry describes one T cell receptor (beta chain). What it recognizes is unknown. The data belong to a study of cytomegalovirus exposure and HLA in healthy donors. This CDR3 spans 16 amino acids. Per the germline V gene, CDR1 is SGHNT and CDR2 is YYREEE (reference sequence). With V trimmed by 4 bases and J by 2 bases, 8 bases remained unmatched. Overall study results and limits: In most subjects, TCR beta sequences reportedly gave accurate predictions of HLA-A and HLA-B alleles. Later analysis showed TCR association rates varying by HLA locus, highest for DRB1 and lowest for HLA-C. With high specificity and sensitivity, the classifier reportedly diagnosed cytomegalovirus status.

Primers: 60 Vbeta forward and 13 Jbeta reverse. Measured with immunoSEQ multiplex PCR; TCRdb has only the in-frame clones, and not every one. This sample has 35,000 to 55,000 clones, with 45% to 60% found just once. The source is a man aged 55-75 years in good health and CMV-seronegative. Sequences were obtained from PBMCs. The V gene is TRBV5-4, the J gene TRBJ2-1; 8 bases are a match to TRBD2. The CDR3 protein is CASSPRISGAYNEQFF. In nucleotides, the CDR3 is TGTGCCAGCAGCCCAAGGATTAGCGGGGCCTACAATGAGCAGTTCTTC.